This T cell receptor (beta chain) is drawn from a study of CD8 T cells in Susac syndrome. CD8+ and CD4+ T cells from blood underwent TCR beta sequencing. It was negative isolation that provided the CD8+ and CD4+ T cells, whereas TEMRA cells were enriched by FACS. With regard to this clonotype: Antigen unknown.

Germline CDR1 SQVTM, CDR2 ANQGSEA. V lost 4 bases to trimming and J lost 6 bases, with 19 bases between them. CDR3 size: 15 residues. The RNA, about 0.45 to 1 ug, was put through reverse transcription using random hexamers. The method of amplification for TCR beta CDR3 was immunoSEQ multiplex PCR, covering 54 Vbeta and 13 Jbeta. TCRdb recomputed calls from the immunoSEQ multiplex PCR reads with MiXCR, one row per CDR3 protein. The data hold a few hundred thousand distinct CDR3 sequences, with around 95% observed a single time. Findings and caveats of the study: In its TCR sequencing and HLA analysis, the study acknowledged that the number of individuals was relatively small.

V usage is TRBV29-1 and J usage is TRBJ1-5; D is perhaps TRBD1 (5 bases). This clonotype was obtained from a human donor with multiple sclerosis. The sequenced sample consisted of CD4+ T cells from PBMCs. CDR3: CSVGFGAGKSQPQHF. The CDR3 DNA follows: TGCAGCGTTGGATTCGGGGCAGGGAAAAGTCAGCCCCAGCATTTT.